What follows are 28 T cell receptor beta chains derived from one specimen sequenced in a study of CD8+ T cells in alopecia areata. Sequencing used cDNA as its template, made by extracting RNA and reverse transcribing it. Measured with immunoSEQ multiplex PCR; TCRdb has only the in-frame clones, and not every one. This sample has 110,000 to 150,000 clones, with roughly 64% found just once. Sample: CD4+ T cells sorted from blood, taken at week 0. The receptors were sampled from a human donor with alopecia areata.

The rearrangement uses TRBV7-8 and TRBJ2-1; TRBD1 agrees at 8 bases. V shed 1 base, J shed 5 bases, and the junction held 4 bases outside the gene matches. Germline CDR1 and CDR2: SGHVS and FQNEAQ. This CDR3 has 15 amino acids. Here the CDR3 reads CASSLGRGRNNEQFF. Here the CDR3 DNA reads TGTGCCAGCAGCTTAGGCAGGGGGCGGAACAATGAGCAGTTCTTC.

This clone was seen a single time. The chain uses TRBV11-2 and TRBJ2-3; 7 bases agree with TRBD2. J was trimmed by 9 bases and V by 4 bases; bases with no gene match: 10. Germline V CDR1 and CDR2: SGHAT, FQNNGV. This CDR3 comprises 14 residues. The CDR3 region is CASSSSASGETQYF. The CDR3 DNA reads TGTGCCAGCAGCTCCTCCGCCAGCGGGGAAACGCAGTATTTT.

The chain combines TRBV6-5 with TRBJ1-5; no definite D call. CDR3 length equals 14 residues. CDR1 and CDR2 from the germline V gene are MNHEY and SVGAGI. V was clipped by 7 bases and J by 0 bases, with 10 bases between them. The DNA of the CDR3 is TGTGCCAGCAAGGGCAGTTATAGCAATCAGCCCCAGCATTTT. Its translation is CASKGSYSNQPQHF.

The CDR3 reads CASSVDRVDSPLHF. CDR3 nucleotides: TGTGCCAGCAGCGTGGACAGGGTGGACTCACCCCTCCACTTT. The V call is TRBV9, the J call TRBJ1-6; 8 nucleotides line up with TRBD1. Germline loops: CDR1 SGDLS, CDR2 YYNGEE. V lost 2 bases and J lost 10; bases outside the gene matches: 5. The CDR3 contains 14 residues.

The chain is built from TRBV6-5 and TRBJ2-6, with 7 bases identical to TRBD2. The CDR3 loop spans 15 amino acids. Per the germline V gene, CDR1 is MNHEY and CDR2 is SVGAGI. V was clipped by 6 bases and J by 4 bases; unmatched bases: 6. The CDR3 bases are TGTGCCAGCAGGAACCCGGGGGGAGGGGCCAACGTCCTGACTTTC. Protein: CASRNPGGGANVLTF.

V gene TRBV29-1 combines with J gene TRBJ1-4; 7 bases line up with TRBD1. The germline V gene has CDR1 SQVTM and CDR2 ANQGSEA. The CDR3 loop spans 14 amino acids. Trimming removed 6 bases from V and 5 bases from J; junction bases left unmatched: 9. The CDR3 sequence: CSVSTGEGNEKLFF. DNA for the CDR3: TGCAGCGTCTCTACAGGGGAGGGAAATGAAAAACTGTTTTTT.

This clone was seen only a few times. V and J are TRBV20-1 and TRBJ2-7; D may be TRBD1 (5 bases). V lost 0 bases, J lost 9 bases, and 9 bases lay in between. Germline V CDR1 and CDR2: DFQATT, SNEGSKA (reference sequence). This CDR3 spans 11 amino acids. The CDR3 protein is CSARDGAAQYF. CDR3 coding DNA: TGCAGTGCTAGAGATGGGGCCGCGCAGTACTTC.

The rearrangement joins TRBV7-2 to TRBJ2-7, with D maybe TRBD1 (7 bases). V was pared by 1 base and J by 2 bases, with 12 bases between. Germline V lookup: CDR1 SGHTA, CDR2 FQGNSA. This CDR3 has 15 amino acids. The CDR3 loop is CASSLGQGGAYEQYF. As DNA, the CDR3 is TGTGCCAGCAGCTTAGGACAGGGAGGCGCCTACGAGCAGTACTTC.

By share, this clone counts as medium-sized. V gene TRBV18 combines with J gene TRBJ2-7; no reliable D call. Germline V lookup: CDR1 KGHSH, CDR2 LQKENI. Between the trimmed V and J ends, which lost 1 base and 6 bases, there was a span of 7 bases. CDR3 length equals 12 residues. As DNA, the CDR3 is TGTGCCAGCTCACCACAGGGAATCGAGCAGTACTTC. Residues: CASSPQGIEQYF.

This chain uses TRBV29-1 with TRBJ1-2; maybe TRBD1 (5 bases). CDR1 is SQVTM and CDR2 is ANQGSEA in the germline V gene. The V and J ends lost 1 base and 2 bases respectively, with 8 bases between them. The CDR3 totals 13 residues. CDR3 in amino acids: CSVEATENYGYTF. In nucleotides, the CDR3 is TGCAGCGTTGAAGCGACAGAAAACTATGGCTACACCTTC.

The chain recombines TRBV20-1 with TRBJ2-7, with D perhaps TRBD1 (5 bases). V gave up 5 bases and J gave up 5 bases, with 10 bases separating them. Germline lookup yields CDR1 DFQATT and CDR2 SNEGSKA (reference sequence). The CDR3 totals 11 residues. The CDR3 DNA reads as TGCAGTGCTGCTCAGGGAAACGAGCAGTACTTC. Its protein product is CSAAQGNEQYF.

The rearrangement links TRBV6-6 to TRBJ1-3; D ambiguous. The germline V gene has CDR1 MNHNY and CDR2 SVGAGI (reference sequence). The germline V and J ends were trimmed by 5 bases and 0 bases, with 8 bases remaining between them. CDR3 length: 14 amino acids. The CDR3 protein is CASSREPSGNTIYF. The CDR3 DNA is TGTGCCAGCAGTCGGGAACCCTCTGGAAACACCATATATTTT.

The chain uses TRBV11-1 and TRBJ2-1; possibly TRBD2 for D (5 bases). The CDR3 consists of 12 residues. Germline assignment: CDR1 SGHAT and CDR2 FQDESV (reference sequence). V was cut by 5 bases and J by 10 bases, with 12 bases left in between. The CDR3 bases are TGTGCCAGCAGCCGAGACTATGGCGAGCAGTTCTTC. It encodes CASSRDYGEQFF.

The chain carries TRBV7-2 and TRBJ1-6; 7 nucleotides match TRBD1. From germline, CDR1 is SGHTA and CDR2 FQGNSA. Trimming cost V 2 bases and J 6 bases; bases outside gene matches: 4. The CDR3 covers 15 residues. The DNA for the CDR3 is TGTGCCAGCAGCTTAACGGCAGGGGGTAATTCACCCCTCCACTTT. Translation: CASSLTAGGNSPLHF.

The chain uses TRBV23-1 and TRBJ2-7; 8 nucleotides align to TRBD1. TRBV23-1 has ORF status, its function being uncertain. V lost 8 bases to trimming and J lost 0 bases; unmatched junction nucleotides: 9. The CDR3 is made up of 15 amino acids. The CDR3 nucleotides are TGCGCCAGCGGGCCTGGACAGGGACACTCCTACGAGCAGTACTTC. It encodes CASGPGQGHSYEQYF.

This clone was detected only a few times. This chain connects TRBV2 to TRBJ2-3, with no clear D. CDR3 size: 11 residues. Between the trimmed V and J ends, which lost 7 bases and 4 bases, there was a span of 6 bases. Germline CDR1 SNHLY, CDR2 FYNNEI. Here the CDR3 DNA reads TGTGCCAGCAAGAGAGCAGATACGCAGTATTTT. Its translation is CASKRADTQYF.

The chain is built from TRBV5-1 and TRBJ1-2; D is perhaps TRBD1 (6 bases). The CDR3 is 12 amino acids. Germline V gene sequence: CDR1 SGHRS, CDR2 YFSETQ. V lost 2 bases and J 6 bases, leaving 8 bases between the germline ends. The CDR3 region has the DNA TGCGCCAGCAGCTTCTCAGGGGATGGCTACACCTTC. Protein product: CASSFSGDGYTF.

This clone was seen more than once but under ten times. The chain is built from TRBV6-5 and TRBJ1-2; no firm D call. With 2 bases removed from V and 4 bases from J, the gap between germline ends came to 11 bases. Germline lookup yields CDR1 MNHEY and CDR2 SVGAGI. The CDR3 runs 14 residues. CDR3 sequence (DNA): TGTGCCAGCAGTTACAGGGCCGGAACCTATGGCTACACCTTC. It encodes CASSYRAGTYGYTF.

The sample holds a few counts of this clone. V is TRBV2 and J is TRBJ1-5, with 7 bases that match TRBD1. The CDR3 contains 14 residues. V was pared by 3 bases and J by 4 bases, with 3 bases of the junction left unmatched. CDR1 SNHLY and CDR2 FYNNEI come from the germline V gene. CDR3 residues: CASSDQGGNQPQHF. Here the CDR3 DNA reads TGTGCCAGCAGTGACCAGGGGGGGAATCAGCCCCAGCATTTT.

The V call is TRBV5-1, the J call TRBJ2-5; TRBD2 matches at 7 bases. The J segment lost 5 bases and the V segment lost 0 bases, leaving 10 bases of the junction unmatched. The CDR3 is 16 amino acids. Germline CDR1 SGHRS, CDR2 YFSETQ. The CDR3 sequence: CASSLGGSGAVETQYF. As DNA, the CDR3 is TGCGCCAGCAGCTTGGGGGGAAGCGGGGCCGTGGAGACCCAGTACTTC.

The table lists this clone with a few counts. CDR3 protein: CASRSQGGTDTQYF. The CDR3 DNA reads as TGCGCCAGCAGATCCCAGGGAGGCACAGATACGCAGTATTTT. J is TRBJ2-3 and V is TRBV5-1; either TRBD1 or TRBD2 may fit D (5 bases each). Deletions cut 5 bases from V and 1 base from J, with 11 bases between. The CDR3 loop spans 14 amino acids. Germline V gene lookup returns CDR1 SGHRS and CDR2 YFSETQ.

V is TRBV7-2 and J is TRBJ2-5, with D unclear. V lost 4 bases and J 5 bases, leaving 8 bases between the germline ends. The CDR3 consists of 12 residues. Germline CDR1 SGHTA, CDR2 FQGNSA. CDR3 amino acids: CASSWVGETQYF. The CDR3 DNA reads TGTGCCAGCAGCTGGGTGGGGGAGACCCAGTACTTC.

The chain carries TRBV10-2 and TRBJ2-3; TRBD2 aligns across 7 bases. The CDR3 runs 16 residues. Germline V CDR1 and CDR2: WSHSY, SAAADI. After removal of 4 bases from V and 9 bases from J, the junction contained 16 bases not matched to a gene. In DNA form, the CDR3 reads TGCGCCAGCAGTGGGGGACTCGGGACTCCGCGGGGGACGCAGTATTTT. Residues: CASSGGLGTPRGTQYF.

The genes are TRBV29-1 and TRBJ1-1; D is possibly TRBD1 (6 bases). The CDR3 length is 14 residues. Germline V CDR1 and CDR2: SQVTM, ANQGSEA. Between the trimmed V and J ends, which lost 4 bases and 0 bases, there was a span of 12 bases. The CDR3 region is CSVAKGGLNTEAFF. The CDR3 nucleotides read TGCAGCGTTGCCAAGGGGGGATTGAACACTGAAGCTTTCTTT.

The rearrangement joins TRBV27 to TRBJ2-2; D uncertain. Germline V gene data show CDR1 as MNHEY and CDR2 as SMNVEV (reference sequence). Deletions cut 10 bases from V and 2 bases from J, with 14 bases between. The length of the CDR3 is 14 residues. The CDR3 sequence: CATQYRFNTGELFF. CDR3 DNA: TGTGCCACCCAATACAGATTCAACACCGGGGAGCTGTTTTTT.

This clone was counted a few times. CDR3 DNA sequence: TGCGCCAGCAGCAAGGGGGGGCCGAGAATCGAGCAGTACTTC. Protein sequence: CASSKGGPRIEQYF. The chain combines TRBV5-1 with TRBJ2-7, with a tentative D call TRBD2 (7 bases). Germline V gives CDR1 SGHRS, CDR2 YFSETQ. CDR3 length: 14 residues. V was pared by 4 bases and J by 6 bases, with 17 bases between.

The DNA of the CDR3 is TGCGCCAGCAGCTCCCGTCTGGGCGGGGGGTCTACGCAGTATTTT. Its protein product is CASSSRLGGGSTQYF. J is TRBJ2-3 and V is TRBV5-1, with 8 bases lining up with TRBD2. From germline, CDR1 is SGHRS and CDR2 YFSETQ. V shed 3 bases, J shed 8 bases, and the junction held 11 bases outside the gene matches. CDR3 length: 15 amino acids.

This clone occurred a few times. The CDR3 is CASSEGQLNTEAFF. The CDR3 DNA is TGTGCCAGCAGTGAGGGACAACTGAACACTGAAGCTTTCTTT. The chain has TRBV7-9 and TRBJ1-1; a weak D match, TRBD1 (6 bases). Trimming cost V 6 bases and J 0 bases, with 11 bases left between them. CDR1 is SEHNR, CDR2 FQNEAQ, per germline (reference sequence). The CDR3 has 14 amino acids.